This entry describes one T cell receptor beta chain. This sample was taken from a study of CD8 T cells in Susac syndrome. The authors reverse transcribed roughly 0.5 to 1 ug RNA with random hexamers. Amplification of TCR beta CDR3 by immunoSEQ multiplex PCR spanned 54 Vbeta and 13 Jbeta. One entry per CDR3 protein, called by TCRdb with MiXCR from the immunoSEQ multiplex PCR reads. The table lists about 300,000 distinct CDR3 sequences, 92% of them singletons, with 0.065% in the top ten. The CDR3 is 14 residues long. Germline CDR1 reads KGHSH; CDR2 reads LQKENI. Between the trimmed V and J ends, which lost 2 bases and 1 base, there was a span of 8 bases.

Sequenced material: CD4+ T cells from PBMCs. This TCR derives from a human donor with multiple sclerosis. The genes are TRBV18 and TRBJ2-5; D is ambiguous. CDR3 DNA sequence: TGTGCCAGCTCACCATCCCAGTCCCAAGAGACCCAGTACTTC. It yields the protein CASSPSQSQETQYF.